The clone carrying this TCR beta chain was picked up one time. The antigen is unknown. This specimen comes from a study of T cell responses to AZD1222 COVID-19 vaccine. Whole-study context: Samples with a second dose at about 4 or about 12 weeks were pooled together. Study-level points and caveats: Among the donors, most were white British and more were female, and clonal diversity was possibly underestimated. With two AZD1222 doses given, Spike-specific TCR breadth and depth both rose.

This table comes from immunoSEQ multiplex PCR, and its TCRdb copy is limited to in-frame clones, with some not included. Of 150,000 to 200,000 clones listed, 90% to 95% are singletons. The CDR3 has 14 residues. V shed 2 bases and J shed 8 bases, with 15 bases lying between them. The germline V gene has CDR1 LGHDT and CDR2 YNNKEL (reference sequence). The clonotype originates from an adult in good health. Sequenced material: peripheral blood, taken on day 0 of AZD1222 vaccination. The rearrangement joins TRBV3-1 (or the pseudogene TRBV3-2) to TRBJ1-2; no clear D. The CDR3 reads CASSQRPLIEGYTF. CDR3 coding DNA: TGTGCCAGCAGCCAAAGGCCCCTAATAGAAGGCTACACCTTC.